The next 5 T cell receptor beta chains were all read from a single sample in a study of identical twins. TCRdb recomputed calls from the 5' RACE reads with MiXCR, one row per CDR3 protein. Here the sample spans a few hundred thousand distinct CDR3 sequences, 7.5% to 10% being singletons. The same data also contributed to another study, on yellow fever vaccine responses in identical twins.

Sample: PBMCs. These receptors all come from a woman under 30 in good health.

In its sample, this clonotype was seen many times. This chain links TRBV10-3 with TRBJ1-1, with 7 bases aligning to TRBD1. Trimming removed 0 bases from V and 4 bases from J; junction bases left unmatched: 2. CDR1 ENHRY and CDR2 SYGVKD come from the germline V gene. The CDR3 is 14 residues long. Here the CDR3 reads CAISESTGFTEAFF. CDR3 DNA sequence: TGTGCCATCAGTGAGTCGACAGGGTTCACTGAAGCTTTCTTT.

The chain carries TRBV12-3 or TRBV12-4 and TRBJ1-1; 7 nucleotides match TRBD1. Losses at the gene ends were 6 bases for V and 1 base for J; bases not matched to a gene: 8. CDR3 length: 15 amino acids. The CDR3 spells CASRPRTGENTEAFF. DNA for the CDR3: TGTGCCAGCAGGCCGAGAACAGGGGAGAACACTGAAGCTTTCTTT.

This clonotype appeared once. This chain connects TRBV28 to TRBJ2-7, with 14 bases matching TRBD2. This CDR3 comprises 15 residues. V lost 6 bases and J lost 12; bases outside the gene matches: 13. From germline, CDR1 is MDHEN and CDR2 SYDVKM. Written as DNA, the CDR3 is TGTGCCAGCAGCTCAGGGACTAGCGGGAGCCAGTCTTGGTACTTC. Translating gives CASSSGTSGSQSWYF. Together with reference TRBV28 and TRBJ2-7, the CDR3 gives the full variable domain: DVKVTQSSRYLVKRTGEKVFLECVQDMDHENMFWYRQDPGLGLRLIYFSYDVKMKEKGDIPEGYSVSREKKERFSLILESASTNQTSMYLCASSSGTSGSQSWYFGPGTRLTVT.

About this clonotype itself: One end of the junction does not line up with germline, which may come from a read error. V and J are TRBV5-1 and TRBJ2-6; TRBD1 matches at 7 bases. This CDR3 region has 14 residues. Germline V gene sequence: CDR1 SGHRS, CDR2 YFSETQ. CDR3 protein: CASSGTAGDNVLTF. For the CDR3, the DNA is TGCGCCAGCAGTGGGACAGCTGGGGACAACGTCCTGACTTTC.

This clonotype has at least ten counts. The chain employs TRBV3-1 and TRBJ2-5; TRBD2 agrees at 15 bases. The CDR3 totals 16 residues. Germline assignment: CDR1 LGHDT and CDR2 YNNKEL (reference sequence). The V gene end was trimmed by 3 bases and the J gene end by 5 bases; junction bases not matched to a gene: 4. CDR3 nucleotides: TGTGCCAGCAGCCAGGATGGACTAGCGGGAGGGGAGACCCAGTACTTC. Protein: CASSQDGLAGGETQYF.